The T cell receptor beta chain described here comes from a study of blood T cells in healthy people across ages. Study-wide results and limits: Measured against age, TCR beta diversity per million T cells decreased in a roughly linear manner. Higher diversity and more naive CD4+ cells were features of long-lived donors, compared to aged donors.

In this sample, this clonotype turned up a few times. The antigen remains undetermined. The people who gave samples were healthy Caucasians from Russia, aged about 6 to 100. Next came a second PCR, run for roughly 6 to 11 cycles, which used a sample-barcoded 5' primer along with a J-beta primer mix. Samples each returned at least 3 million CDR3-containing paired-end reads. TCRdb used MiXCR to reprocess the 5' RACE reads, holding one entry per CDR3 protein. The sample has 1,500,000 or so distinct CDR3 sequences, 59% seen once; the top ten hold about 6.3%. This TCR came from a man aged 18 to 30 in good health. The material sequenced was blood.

The CDR3 bases are TGTGCCAGCAGGGCAACCTCGACGCAGTATTTT. Translated, it gives CASRATSTQYF. The chain is built from TRBV28 and TRBJ2-3; the D is unclear. Trimming removed 6 bases at V and 9 bases at J, with 10 bases between. This CDR3 is 11 amino acids long. Germline V gene sequence: CDR1 MDHEN, CDR2 SYDVKM.